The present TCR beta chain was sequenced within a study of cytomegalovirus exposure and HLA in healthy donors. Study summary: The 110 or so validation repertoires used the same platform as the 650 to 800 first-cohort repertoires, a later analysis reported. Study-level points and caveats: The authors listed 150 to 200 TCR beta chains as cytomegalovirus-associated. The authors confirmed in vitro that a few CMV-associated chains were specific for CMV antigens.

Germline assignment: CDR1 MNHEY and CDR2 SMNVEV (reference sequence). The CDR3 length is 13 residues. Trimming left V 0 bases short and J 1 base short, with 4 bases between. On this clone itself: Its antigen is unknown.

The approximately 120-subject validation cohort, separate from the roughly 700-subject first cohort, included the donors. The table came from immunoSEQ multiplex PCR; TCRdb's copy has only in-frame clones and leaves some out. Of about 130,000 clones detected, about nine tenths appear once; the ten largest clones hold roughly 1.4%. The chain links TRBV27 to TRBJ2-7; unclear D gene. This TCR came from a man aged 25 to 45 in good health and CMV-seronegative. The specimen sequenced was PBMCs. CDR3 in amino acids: CASSLSGSYEQYF. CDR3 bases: TGTGCCAGCAGTTTATCCGGTTCCTACGAGCAGTACTTC.